Below, one TCR beta chain is given with its context. A second PCR, run for roughly 7 to 11 cycles, used a sample-barcoded 5' primer plus a J-beta primer mix. Every cDNA was tagged by a template-switch adaptor with 12 random nucleotides. TCRdb re-derived calls from the 5' RACE reads in MiXCR, one entry per CDR3 protein. The sample carries about 2 million distinct CDR3 sequences, roughly 49% recorded once. The data derive from a study of blood T cells in healthy people across ages. Germline CDR1 and CDR2: MNHNS and SASEGT. CDR3 length equals 14 residues. Trimming stripped 6 bases from V and 0 bases from J, with 11 bases between. Donors gave about 9.3 milliliters of peripheral blood apiece.

The sequence came from a woman aged 40 to 49 in good health. This chain joins TRBV6-1 and TRBJ1-1; TRBD1 might be the D (5 bases). The sequencing input was blood. In nucleotides, the CDR3 is TGTGCCAGCAGGACCCGGGGGTTGAACACTGAAGCTTTCTTT. Translating it yields CASRTRGLNTEAFF.